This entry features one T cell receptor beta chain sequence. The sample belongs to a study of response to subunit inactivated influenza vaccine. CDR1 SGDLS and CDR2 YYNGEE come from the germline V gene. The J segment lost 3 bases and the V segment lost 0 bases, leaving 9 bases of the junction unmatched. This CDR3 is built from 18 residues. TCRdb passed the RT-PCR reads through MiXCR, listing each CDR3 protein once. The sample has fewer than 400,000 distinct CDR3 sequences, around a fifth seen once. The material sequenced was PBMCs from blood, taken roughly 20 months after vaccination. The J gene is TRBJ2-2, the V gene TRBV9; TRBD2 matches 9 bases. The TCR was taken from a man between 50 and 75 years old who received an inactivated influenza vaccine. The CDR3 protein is CASSVAPSGKGDTGELFF. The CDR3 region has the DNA TGTGCCAGCAGCGTAGCCCCTAGCGGGAAAGGGGACACCGGGGAGCTGTTTTTT.